These 9 T cell receptor beta chains were sequenced from one sample in a study of regulatory T cells in long-lasting Graves disease. Assembly of TCR beta libraries relied on iRepertoire HTBI primers together with Arm-PCR of CDR3 regions. TCRdb analysed the multiplex PCR reads with MiXCR anew, one entry per CDR3 protein. There are 650,000 to 850,000 distinct CDR3 sequences in the sample; about 30% occur only once, and about two fifths lies in the top ten. Time point given: persistent/refractory GD, antithyroid drugs over 5 years with positive TRAb. RNA extracted from PBMCs served as the sequencing template. This material consisted of peripheral blood mononuclear cells (PBMCs), taken when the disease was refractory, from a patient treated with antithyroid drugs. All receptors derive from a female donor with Graves disease.

The chain couples TRBV19 to TRBJ1-5, with TRBD1 identical over 9 bases. The trim removed 2 bases at V and 3 bases at J, leaving 5 bases unmatched. This CDR3 has 16 residues. CDR1 and CDR2 (germline): LNHDA, SQIVND (reference sequence). CDR3 DNA: TGTGCCAGTAGTATAAAGACAGGGGGGATCAATCAGCCCCAGCATTTT. The encoded protein is CASSIKTGGINQPQHF.

J is TRBJ1-5 and V is TRBV5-6; D might be TRBD1 (6 bases). The CDR3 runs 16 residues. Trimming cost V 2 bases and J 3 bases, with 15 bases left between them. Germline V gene data show CDR1 as SGHDT and CDR2 as YYEEEE. The CDR3 DNA is TGTGCCAGCAGCTTCGGACAGACAATGAACAATCAGCCCCAGCATTTT. Its protein product is CASSFGQTMNNQPQHF.

The sample holds a few counts of this clonotype. The chain recombines TRBV10-3 with TRBJ1-6; no clear D gene. CDR3 length equals 14 residues. Trimming took 6 bases from V and 7 from J, leaving 13 bases between them. Germline CDR1 is ENHRY and CDR2 is SYGVKD. The CDR3: CAIRGYWPNSPLHF. CDR3 coding DNA: TGTGCCATCAGGGGGTACTGGCCCAATTCACCCCTCCACTTT.

The chain couples TRBV2 to TRBJ2-5; D possibly corresponds to TRBD2 (7 bases). The CDR3 extends over 13 amino acids. V shed 6 bases and J shed 6 bases, with 14 bases lying between them. CDR1 is SNHLY and CDR2 is FYNNEI in the germline V gene. The CDR3 DNA sequence: TGTGCCAGCAGGGGGGGCGGGAGTAAGACCCAGTACTTC. This gives the protein CASRGGGSKTQYF. Looking up the rest from reference TRBV2 and TRBJ2-5 gives the full variable domain: EPEVTQTPSHQVTQMGQEVILRCVPISNHLYFYWYRQILGQKVEFLVSFYNNEISEKSEIFDDQFSVERPDGSNFTLKIRSTKLEDSAMYFCASRGGGSKTQYFGPGTRLLVL.

There are a few counts of this clonotype. This chain joins TRBV2 and TRBJ1-2, with 8 bases lining up with TRBD1. The CDR3 covers 14 residues. V shed 4 bases, J shed 4 bases, and the junction held 5 bases outside the gene matches. Germline V lookup: CDR1 SNHLY, CDR2 FYNNEI. CDR3 region: CASSARQGRYGYTF. The CDR3 bases are TGTGCCAGCAGTGCCCGACAGGGGCGCTATGGCTACACCTTC.

CDR3 DNA sequence: TGTGCCAGCAGCCCTCGGGCTAGCGGGACTACCGAGCAGTACTTC. Its translation is CASSPRASGTTEQYF. The chain uses TRBV9 and TRBJ2-7; 9 bases fit TRBD2. Germline trimming cut 4 bases from V and 6 bases from J; bases unmatched to any gene: 11. This CDR3 is built from 15 residues. In germline, CDR1 is SGDLS, CDR2 YYNGEE.

This clonotype was detected a few times. V gene TRBV7-9 combines with J gene TRBJ1-2, with 7 nucleotides matching TRBD1. Per germline, CDR1 SEHNR and CDR2 FQNEAQ (reference sequence). The CDR3 is made up of 14 amino acids. J gave up 1 base and V 5 bases, and 4 bases lay outside the gene matches. For the CDR3, the DNA is TGTGCCAGCAGCCGGGACAGCTATAACTATGGCTACACCTTC. This sequence encodes CASSRDSYNYGYTF.

The chain joins TRBV2 to TRBJ2-3; TRBD1 aligns across 7 bases. The CDR3 contains 14 residues. V shed 10 bases, J shed 0 bases, and the junction held 7 bases outside the gene matches. Per germline, CDR1 SNHLY and CDR2 FYNNEI. This CDR3 reads CATRTGASTDTQYF. As DNA, the CDR3 is TGTGCCACTCGAACAGGGGCTAGCACAGATACGCAGTATTTT.

This clonotype was picked up a small number of times. The chain links TRBV6-2 or TRBV6-3 to TRBJ1-2; no clear D gene. This CDR3 is built from 13 residues. Germline V gene data show CDR1 as MNHEY and CDR2 as SVGEGT. V gave up 0 bases and J gave up 10 bases, with 12 bases separating them. CDR3 sequence: CASSYSRASDYTF. The CDR3 DNA reads TGTGCCAGCAGTTACTCGAGGGCCAGCGACTACACCTTC.